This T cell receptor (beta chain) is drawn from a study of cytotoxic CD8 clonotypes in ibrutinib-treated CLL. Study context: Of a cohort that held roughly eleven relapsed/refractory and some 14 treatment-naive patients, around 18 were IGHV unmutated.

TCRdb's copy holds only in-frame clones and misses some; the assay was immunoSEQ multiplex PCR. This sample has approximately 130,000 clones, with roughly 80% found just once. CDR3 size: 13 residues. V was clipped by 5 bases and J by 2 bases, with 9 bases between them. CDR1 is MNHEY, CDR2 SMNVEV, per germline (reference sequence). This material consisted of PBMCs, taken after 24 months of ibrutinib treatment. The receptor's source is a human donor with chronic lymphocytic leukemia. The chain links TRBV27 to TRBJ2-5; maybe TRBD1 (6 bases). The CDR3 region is CASSTGWQETQYF. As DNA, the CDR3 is TGTGCCAGCAGTACAGGGTGGCAAGAGACCCAGTACTTC.